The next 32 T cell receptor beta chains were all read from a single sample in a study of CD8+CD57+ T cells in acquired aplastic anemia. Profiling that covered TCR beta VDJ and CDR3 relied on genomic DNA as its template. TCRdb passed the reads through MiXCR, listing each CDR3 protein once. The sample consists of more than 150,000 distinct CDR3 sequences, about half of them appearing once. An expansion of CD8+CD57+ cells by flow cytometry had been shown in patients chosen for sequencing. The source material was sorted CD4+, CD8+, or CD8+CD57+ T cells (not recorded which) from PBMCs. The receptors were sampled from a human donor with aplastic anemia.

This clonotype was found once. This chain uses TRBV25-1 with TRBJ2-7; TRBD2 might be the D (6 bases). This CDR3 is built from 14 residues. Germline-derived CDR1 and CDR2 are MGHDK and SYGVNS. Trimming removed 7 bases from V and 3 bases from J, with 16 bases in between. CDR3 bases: TGTGCCAGCAACGGAGCTTTTAGCGGCTACGAGCAGTACTTC. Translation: CASNGAFSGYEQYF.

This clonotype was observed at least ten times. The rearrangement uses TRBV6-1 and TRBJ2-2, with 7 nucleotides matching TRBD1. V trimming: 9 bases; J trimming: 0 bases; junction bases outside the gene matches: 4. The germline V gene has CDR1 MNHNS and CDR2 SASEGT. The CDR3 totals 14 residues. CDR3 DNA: TGTGCCAGTAGACAGGGCTCGAACACCGGGGAGCTGTTTTTT. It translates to CASRQGSNTGELFF.

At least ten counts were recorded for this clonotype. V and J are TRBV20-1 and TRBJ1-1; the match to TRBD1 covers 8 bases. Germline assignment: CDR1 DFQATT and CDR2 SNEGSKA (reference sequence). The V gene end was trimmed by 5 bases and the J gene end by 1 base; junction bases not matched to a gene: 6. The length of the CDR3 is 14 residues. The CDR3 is CSAGDRRGNTEAFF. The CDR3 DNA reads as TGCAGTGCTGGGGACAGGCGAGGGAACACTGAAGCTTTCTTT.

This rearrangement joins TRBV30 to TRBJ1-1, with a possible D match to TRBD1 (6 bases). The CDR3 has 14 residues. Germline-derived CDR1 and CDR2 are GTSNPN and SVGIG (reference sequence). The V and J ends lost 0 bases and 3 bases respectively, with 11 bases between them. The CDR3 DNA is TGTGCCTGGAGTGTAAGAGAGGGGGACACTGAAGCTTTCTTT. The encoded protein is CAWSVREGDTEAFF.

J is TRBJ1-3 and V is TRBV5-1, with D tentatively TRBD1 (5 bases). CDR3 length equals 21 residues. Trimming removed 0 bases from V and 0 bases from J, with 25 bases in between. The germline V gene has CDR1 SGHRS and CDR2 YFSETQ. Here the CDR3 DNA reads TGCGCCAGCAGCTTGGTATATTCGGGGCGCGGGTTCCTTAACTCTGGAAACACCATATATTTT. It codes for CASSLVYSGRGFLNSGNTIYF. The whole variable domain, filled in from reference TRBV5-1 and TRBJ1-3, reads KAGVTQTPRYLIKTRGQQVTLSCSPISGHRSVSWYQQTPGQGLQFLFEYFSETQRNKGNFPGRFSGRQFSNSRSEMNVSTLELGDSALYLCASSLVYSGRGFLNSGNTIYFGEGSWLTVV.

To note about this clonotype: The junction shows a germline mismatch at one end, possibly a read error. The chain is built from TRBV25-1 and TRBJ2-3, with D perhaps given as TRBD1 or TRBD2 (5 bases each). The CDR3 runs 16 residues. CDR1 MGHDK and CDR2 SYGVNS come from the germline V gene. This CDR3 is CASSEGWGSHTDAQYF. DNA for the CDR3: TGTGCCAGCAGTGAAGGGTGGGGGTCCCACACAGATGCGCAGTATTTT.

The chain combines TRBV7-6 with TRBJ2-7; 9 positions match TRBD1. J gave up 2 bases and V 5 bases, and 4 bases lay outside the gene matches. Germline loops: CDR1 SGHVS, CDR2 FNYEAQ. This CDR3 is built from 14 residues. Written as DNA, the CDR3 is TGTGCCAGCAGCCGGGGACAGGGCCCCTACGAGCAGTACTTC. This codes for CASSRGQGPYEQYF.

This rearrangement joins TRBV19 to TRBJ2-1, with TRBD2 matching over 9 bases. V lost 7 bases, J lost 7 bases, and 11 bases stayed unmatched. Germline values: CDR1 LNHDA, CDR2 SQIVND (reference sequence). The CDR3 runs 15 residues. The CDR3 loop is CASKSAGGLANEQFF. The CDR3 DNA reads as TGTGCCAGTAAATCGGCGGGAGGGCTAGCGAATGAGCAGTTCTTC.

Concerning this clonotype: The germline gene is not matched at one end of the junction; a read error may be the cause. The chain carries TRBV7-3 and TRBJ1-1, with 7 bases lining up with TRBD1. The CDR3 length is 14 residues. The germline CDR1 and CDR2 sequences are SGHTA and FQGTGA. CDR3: CASSLTGEITEAFF. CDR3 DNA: TGTGCCAGCAGCCTAACAGGGGAGATCACTGAAGCTTTCTTT.

The CDR3 sequence: CSVDGGPPDTQYF. DNA for the CDR3: TGCAGCGTTGATGGGGGACCCCCAGATACGCAGTATTTT. The chain couples TRBV29-1 to TRBJ2-3; D possibly uses TRBD1 or TRBD2 (5 bases each). Trimming pared 3 bases from V and 4 bases from J, leaving 11 bases between. Germline CDR1 and CDR2: SQVTM and ANQGSEA. This CDR3 is 13 amino acids long.

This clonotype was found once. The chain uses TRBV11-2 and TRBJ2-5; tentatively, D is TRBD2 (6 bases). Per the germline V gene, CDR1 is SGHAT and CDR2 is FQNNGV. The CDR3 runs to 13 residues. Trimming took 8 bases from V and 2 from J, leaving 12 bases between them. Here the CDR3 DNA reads TGTGCCAGCCGCGAGGGACTGCAAGAGACCCAGTACTTC. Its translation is CASREGLQETQYF.

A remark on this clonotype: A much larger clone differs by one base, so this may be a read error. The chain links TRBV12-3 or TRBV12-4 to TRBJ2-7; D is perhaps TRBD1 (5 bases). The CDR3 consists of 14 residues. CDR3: CASKIGHSSYDQYF. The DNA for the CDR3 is TGTGCCAGCAAAATTGGACATTCCTCCTACGATCAGTACTTC.

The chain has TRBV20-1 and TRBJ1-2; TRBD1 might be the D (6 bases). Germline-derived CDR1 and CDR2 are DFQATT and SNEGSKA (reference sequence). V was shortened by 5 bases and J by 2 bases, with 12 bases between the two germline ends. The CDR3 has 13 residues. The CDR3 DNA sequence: TGCAGTGCTCGGACAGACCTGAACTATGGCTACACCTTC. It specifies CSARTDLNYGYTF.

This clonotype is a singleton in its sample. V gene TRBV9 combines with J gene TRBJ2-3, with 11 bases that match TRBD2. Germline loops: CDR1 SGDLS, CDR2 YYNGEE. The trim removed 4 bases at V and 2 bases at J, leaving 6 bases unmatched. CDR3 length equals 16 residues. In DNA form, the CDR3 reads TGTGCCAGCAGCCCCCTAGCGGGAGGCTTCACAGATACGCAGTATTTT. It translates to CASSPLAGGFTDTQYF.

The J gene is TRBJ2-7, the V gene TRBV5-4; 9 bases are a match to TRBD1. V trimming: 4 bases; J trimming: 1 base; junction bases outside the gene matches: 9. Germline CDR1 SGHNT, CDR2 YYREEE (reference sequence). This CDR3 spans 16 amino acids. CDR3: CASSKKGTGISYEQYF. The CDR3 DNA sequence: TGTGCCAGCAGCAAGAAAGGGACAGGGATTTCCTACGAGCAGTACTTC.

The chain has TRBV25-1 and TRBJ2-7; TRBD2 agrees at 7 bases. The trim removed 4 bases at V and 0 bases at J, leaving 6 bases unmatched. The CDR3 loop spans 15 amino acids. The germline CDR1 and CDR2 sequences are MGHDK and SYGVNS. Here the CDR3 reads CASSGPSGNSYEQYF. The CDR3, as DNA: TGTGCCAGCAGTGGCCCAAGCGGGAACTCCTACGAGCAGTACTTC.

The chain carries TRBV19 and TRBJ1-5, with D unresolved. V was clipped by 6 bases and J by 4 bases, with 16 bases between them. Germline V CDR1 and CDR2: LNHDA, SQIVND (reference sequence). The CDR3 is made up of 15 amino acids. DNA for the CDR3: TGTGCCAGTAGACGAGGAGGTGCCTTTAATCAGCCCCAGCATTTT. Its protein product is CASRRGGAFNQPQHF. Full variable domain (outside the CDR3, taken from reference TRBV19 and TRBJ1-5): DGGITQSPKYLFRKEGQNVTLSCEQNLNHDAMYWYRQDPGQGLRLIYYSQIVNDFQKGDIAEGYSVSREKKESFPLTVTSAQKNPTAFYLCASRRGGAFNQPQHFGDGTRLSIL.

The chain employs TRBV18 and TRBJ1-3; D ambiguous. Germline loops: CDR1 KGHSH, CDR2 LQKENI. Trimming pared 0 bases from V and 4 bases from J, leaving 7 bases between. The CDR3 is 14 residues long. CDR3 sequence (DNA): TGTGCCAGCTCACCACCGGGTACGGGAAACACCATATATTTT. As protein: CASSPPGTGNTIYF.

In DNA, the CDR3 is TGCGCCAGCAGCTTTGACGCGGGGCTCAACTACGAGCAGTACTTC. This sequence encodes CASSFDAGLNYEQYF. The chain has TRBV5-1 and TRBJ2-7; a possible D gene is TRBD2 (6 bases). This CDR3 comprises 15 residues. Germline loops: CDR1 SGHRS, CDR2 YFSETQ. Trimming shortened V by 2 bases and J by 3 bases, and 15 bases separated the two germline ends.

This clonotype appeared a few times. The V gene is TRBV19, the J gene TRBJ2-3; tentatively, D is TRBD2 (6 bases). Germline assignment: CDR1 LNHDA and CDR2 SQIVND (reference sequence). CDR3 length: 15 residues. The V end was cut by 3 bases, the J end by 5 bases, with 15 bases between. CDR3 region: CASSINGQGGDTQYF. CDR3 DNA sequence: TGTGCCAGTAGTATTAATGGGCAGGGAGGAGATACGCAGTATTTT.

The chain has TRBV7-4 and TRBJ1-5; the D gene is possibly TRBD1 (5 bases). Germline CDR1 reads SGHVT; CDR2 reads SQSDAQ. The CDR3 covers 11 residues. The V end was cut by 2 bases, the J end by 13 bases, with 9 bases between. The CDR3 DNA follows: TGTGCCAGCAGCTTACGCAGGGCTCAGCATTTT. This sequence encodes CASSLRRAQHF.

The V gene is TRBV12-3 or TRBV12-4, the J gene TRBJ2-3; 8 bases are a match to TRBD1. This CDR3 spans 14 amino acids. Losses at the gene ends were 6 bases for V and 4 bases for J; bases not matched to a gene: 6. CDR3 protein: CASSGQGGSDTQYF. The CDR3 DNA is TGTGCCAGCAGCGGACAGGGCGGCTCAGATACGCAGTATTTT.

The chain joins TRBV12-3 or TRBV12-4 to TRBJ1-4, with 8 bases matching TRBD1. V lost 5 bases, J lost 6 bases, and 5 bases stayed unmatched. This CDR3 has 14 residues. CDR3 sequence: CASSPGQGYEKLFF. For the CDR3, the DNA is TGTGCCAGCAGTCCTGGACAGGGTTATGAAAAACTGTTTTTT.

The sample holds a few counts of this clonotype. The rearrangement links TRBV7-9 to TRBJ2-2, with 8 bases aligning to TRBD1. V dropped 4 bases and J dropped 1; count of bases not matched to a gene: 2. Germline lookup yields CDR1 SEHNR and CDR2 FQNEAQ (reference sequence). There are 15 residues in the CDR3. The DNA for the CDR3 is TGTGCCAGCAGCTCCGGGACAGGGAACACCGGGGAGCTGTTTTTT. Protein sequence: CASSSGTGNTGELFF.

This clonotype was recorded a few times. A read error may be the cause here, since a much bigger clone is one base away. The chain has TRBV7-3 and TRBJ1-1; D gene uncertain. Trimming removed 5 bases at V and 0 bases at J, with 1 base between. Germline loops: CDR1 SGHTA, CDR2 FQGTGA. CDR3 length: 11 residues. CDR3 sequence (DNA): TGTGCCAGCAGCGTGAACACTGAAGCTTTCTTT. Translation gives CASSVNTEAFF.

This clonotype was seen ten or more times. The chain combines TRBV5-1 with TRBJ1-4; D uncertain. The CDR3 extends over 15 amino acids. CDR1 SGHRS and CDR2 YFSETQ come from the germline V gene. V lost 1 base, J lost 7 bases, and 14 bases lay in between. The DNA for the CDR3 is TGCGCCAGCAGCTTGAGGTCTGGGGTGGGTGAAAAACTGTTTTTT. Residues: CASSLRSGVGEKLFF.

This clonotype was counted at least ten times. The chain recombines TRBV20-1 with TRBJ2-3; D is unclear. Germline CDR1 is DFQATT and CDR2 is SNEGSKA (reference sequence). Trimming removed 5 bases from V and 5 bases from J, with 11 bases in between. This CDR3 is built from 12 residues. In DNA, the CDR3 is TGCAGTGCTCGGCCGGGCTTAGATACGCAGTATTTT. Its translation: CSARPGLDTQYF.

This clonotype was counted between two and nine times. The CDR3 loop reads CASSLPGALNTGELFF. DNA for the CDR3: TGTGCCAGCAGCTTACCAGGGGCCTTAAACACCGGGGAGCTGTTTTTT. The rearrangement uses TRBV5-4 and TRBJ2-2; maybe TRBD1 (6 bases). Germline values: CDR1 SGHNT, CDR2 YYREEE (reference sequence). This CDR3 has 16 amino acids. V gave up 2 bases and J gave up 2 bases, with 13 bases separating them.

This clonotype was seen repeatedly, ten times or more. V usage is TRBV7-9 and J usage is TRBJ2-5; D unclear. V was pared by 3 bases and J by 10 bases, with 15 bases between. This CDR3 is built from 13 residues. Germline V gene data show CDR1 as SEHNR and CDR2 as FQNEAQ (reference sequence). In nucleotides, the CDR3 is TGTGCCAGCAGCTTTAACACCCGCGGTAGCCAGTACTTC. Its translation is CASSFNTRGSQYF. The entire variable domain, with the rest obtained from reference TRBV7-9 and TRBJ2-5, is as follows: DTGVSQNPRHKITKRGQNVTFRCDPISEHNRLYWYRQTLGQGPEFLTYFQNEAQLEKSRLLSDRFSAERPKGSFSTLEIQRTEQGDSAMYLCASSFNTRGSQYFGPGTRLLVL.

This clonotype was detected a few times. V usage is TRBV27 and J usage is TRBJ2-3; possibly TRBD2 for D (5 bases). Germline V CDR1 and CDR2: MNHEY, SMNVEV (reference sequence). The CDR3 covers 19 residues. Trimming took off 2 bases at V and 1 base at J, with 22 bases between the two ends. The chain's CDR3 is CASSLTATDWMMGTDTQYF. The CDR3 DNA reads TGTGCCAGCAGTTTAACCGCTACGGACTGGATGATGGGCACAGATACGCAGTATTTT.

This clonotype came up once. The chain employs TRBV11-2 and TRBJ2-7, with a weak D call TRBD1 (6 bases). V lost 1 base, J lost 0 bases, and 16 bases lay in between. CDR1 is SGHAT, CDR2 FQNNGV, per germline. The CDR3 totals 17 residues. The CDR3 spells CASSLGRTVGFSYEQYF. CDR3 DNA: TGTGCCAGCAGCTTAGGACGGACAGTTGGCTTCTCCTACGAGCAGTACTTC. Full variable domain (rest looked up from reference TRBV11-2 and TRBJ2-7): EAGVAQSPRYKIIEKRQSVAFWCNPISGHATLYWYQQILGQGPKLLIQFQNNGVVDDSQLPKDRFSAERLKGVDSTLKIQPAKLEDSAVYLCASSLGRTVGFSYEQYFGPGTRLTVT.

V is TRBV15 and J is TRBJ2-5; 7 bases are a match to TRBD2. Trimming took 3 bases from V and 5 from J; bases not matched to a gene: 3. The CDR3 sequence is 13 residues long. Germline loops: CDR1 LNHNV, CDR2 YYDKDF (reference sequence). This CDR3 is CATSRGRDETQYF. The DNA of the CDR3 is TGTGCCACCAGCAGGGGGAGGGACGAGACCCAGTACTTC.